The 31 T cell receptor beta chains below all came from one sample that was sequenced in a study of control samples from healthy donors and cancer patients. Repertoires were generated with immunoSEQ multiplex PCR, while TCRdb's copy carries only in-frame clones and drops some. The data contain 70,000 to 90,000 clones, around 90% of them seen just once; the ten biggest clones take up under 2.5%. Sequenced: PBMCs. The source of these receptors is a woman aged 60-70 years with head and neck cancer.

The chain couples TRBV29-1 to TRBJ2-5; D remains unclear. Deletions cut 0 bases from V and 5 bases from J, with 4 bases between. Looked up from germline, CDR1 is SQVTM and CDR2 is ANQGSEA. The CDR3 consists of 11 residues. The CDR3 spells CSVEDLETQYF. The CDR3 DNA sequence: TGCAGCGTTGAAGATCTTGAGACCCAGTACTTC.

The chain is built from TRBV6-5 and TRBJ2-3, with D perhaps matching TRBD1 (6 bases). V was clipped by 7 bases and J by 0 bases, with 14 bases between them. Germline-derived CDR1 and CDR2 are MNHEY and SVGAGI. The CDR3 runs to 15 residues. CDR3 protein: CASKSRDTSTDTQYF. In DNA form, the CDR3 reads TGTGCCAGCAAATCACGGGACACCAGCACAGATACGCAGTATTTT.

The CDR3 DNA reads TGTGTGTGTACTGCGAACACTGAAGCTTTCTTT. This sequence encodes CVCTANTEAFF. J is TRBJ1-1 and V is TRBV28; D call uncertain. The CDR3 loop spans 11 amino acids. Per the germline V gene, CDR1 is MDHEN and CDR2 is SYDVKM.

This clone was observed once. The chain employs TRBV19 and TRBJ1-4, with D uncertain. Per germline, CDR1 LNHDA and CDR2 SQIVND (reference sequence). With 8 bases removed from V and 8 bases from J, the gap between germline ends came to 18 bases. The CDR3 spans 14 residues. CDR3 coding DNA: TGTGCCAGTTCCCCTCCGGGCCTGTTGGAAAAACTGTTTTTT. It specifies CASSPPGLLEKLFF.

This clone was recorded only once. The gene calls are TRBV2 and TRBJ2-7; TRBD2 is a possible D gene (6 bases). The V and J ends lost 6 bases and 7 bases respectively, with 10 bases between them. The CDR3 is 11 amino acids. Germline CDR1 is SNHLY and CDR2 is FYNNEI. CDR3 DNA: TGTGCCAGCAGGACTAGACAGGAGCAGTACTTC. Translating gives CASRTRQEQYF.

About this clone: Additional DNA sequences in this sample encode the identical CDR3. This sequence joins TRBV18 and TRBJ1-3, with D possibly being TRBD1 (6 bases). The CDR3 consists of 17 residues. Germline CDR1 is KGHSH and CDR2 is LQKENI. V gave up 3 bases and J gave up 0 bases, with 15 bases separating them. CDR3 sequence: CASSPPSRGYSGNTIYF. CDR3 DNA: TGTGCCAGCTCACCTCCGTCCAGGGGCTACTCTGGAAACACCATATATTTT.

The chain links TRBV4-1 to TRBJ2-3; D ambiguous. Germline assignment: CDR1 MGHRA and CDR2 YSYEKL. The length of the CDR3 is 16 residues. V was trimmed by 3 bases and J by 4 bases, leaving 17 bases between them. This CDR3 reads CASSQGSSYPADTQYF. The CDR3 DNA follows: TGCGCCAGCAGCCAGGGTTCGTCGTATCCTGCAGATACGCAGTATTTT.

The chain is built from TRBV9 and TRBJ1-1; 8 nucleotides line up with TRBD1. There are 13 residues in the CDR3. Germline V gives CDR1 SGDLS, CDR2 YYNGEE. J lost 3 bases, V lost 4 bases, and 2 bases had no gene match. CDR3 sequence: CASSKQGDTEAFF. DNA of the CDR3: TGTGCCAGCAGCAAACAGGGGGACACTGAAGCTTTCTTT. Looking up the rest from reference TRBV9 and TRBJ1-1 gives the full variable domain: DSGVTQTPKHLITATGQRVTLRCSPRSGDLSVYWYQQSLDQGLQFLIQYYNGEERAKGNILERFSAQQFPDLHSELNLSSLELGDSALYFCASSKQGDTEAFFGQGTRLTVV.

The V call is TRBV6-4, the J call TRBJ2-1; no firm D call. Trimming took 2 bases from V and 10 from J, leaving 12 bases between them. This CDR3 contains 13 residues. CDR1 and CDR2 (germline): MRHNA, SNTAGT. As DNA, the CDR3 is TGTGCCAGCAGTGACGAAAGGGCGGAGGAGCAGTTCTTC. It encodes CASSDERAEEQFF.

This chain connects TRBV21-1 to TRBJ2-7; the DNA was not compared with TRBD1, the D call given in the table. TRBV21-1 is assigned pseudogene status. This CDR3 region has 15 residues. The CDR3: CASIMGQLLNYEQYF. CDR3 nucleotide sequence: TGTGCCAGCATCATGGGACAACTACTAAACTACGAGCAGTACTTC.

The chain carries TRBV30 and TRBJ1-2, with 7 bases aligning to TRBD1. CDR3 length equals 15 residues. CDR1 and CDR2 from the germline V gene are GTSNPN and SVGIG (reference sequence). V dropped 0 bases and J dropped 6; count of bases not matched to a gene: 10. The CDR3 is CAWSVVEGAKNGYTF. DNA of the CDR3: TGTGCCTGGAGTGTAGTCGAGGGGGCCAAGAATGGCTACACCTTC. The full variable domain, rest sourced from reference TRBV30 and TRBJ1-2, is SQTIHQWPATLVQPVGSPLSLECTVEGTSNPNLYWYRQAAGRGLQLLFYSVGIGQISSEVPQNLSASRPQDRQFILSSKKLLLSDSGFYLCAWSVVEGAKNGYTFGSGTRLTVV.

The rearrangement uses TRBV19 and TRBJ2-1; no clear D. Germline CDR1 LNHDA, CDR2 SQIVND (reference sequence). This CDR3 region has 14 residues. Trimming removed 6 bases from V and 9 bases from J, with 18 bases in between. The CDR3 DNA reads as TGTGCCAGTAGATGGCGAGAGATCTCGGGTGAGCAGTTCTTC. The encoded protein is CASRWREISGEQFF.

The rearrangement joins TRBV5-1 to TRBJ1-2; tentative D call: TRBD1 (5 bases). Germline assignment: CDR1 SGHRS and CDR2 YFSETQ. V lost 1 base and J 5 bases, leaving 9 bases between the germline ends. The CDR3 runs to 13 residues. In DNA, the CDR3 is TGCGCCAGCAGCTTGCAGGGTAATTATGGCTACACCTTC. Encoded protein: CASSLQGNYGYTF.

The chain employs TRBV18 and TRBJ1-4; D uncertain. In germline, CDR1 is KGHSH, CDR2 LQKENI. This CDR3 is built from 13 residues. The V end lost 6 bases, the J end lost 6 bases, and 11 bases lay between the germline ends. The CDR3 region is CASSFDLDEKLFF. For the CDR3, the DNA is TGTGCCAGCTCGTTCGACCTGGATGAAAAACTGTTTTTT.

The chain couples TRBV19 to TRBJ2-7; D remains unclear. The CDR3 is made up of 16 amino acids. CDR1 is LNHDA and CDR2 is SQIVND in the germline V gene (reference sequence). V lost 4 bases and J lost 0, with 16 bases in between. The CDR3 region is CASSSPGAASSYEQYF. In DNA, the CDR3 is TGTGCCAGTAGTAGCCCCGGCGCGGCGAGCTCCTACGAGCAGTACTTC. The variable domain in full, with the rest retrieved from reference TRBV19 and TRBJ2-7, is DGGITQSPKYLFRKEGQNVTLSCEQNLNHDAMYWYRQDPGQGLRLIYYSQIVNDFQKGDIAEGYSVSREKKESFPLTVTSAQKNPTAFYLCASSSPGAASSYEQYFGPGTRLTVT.

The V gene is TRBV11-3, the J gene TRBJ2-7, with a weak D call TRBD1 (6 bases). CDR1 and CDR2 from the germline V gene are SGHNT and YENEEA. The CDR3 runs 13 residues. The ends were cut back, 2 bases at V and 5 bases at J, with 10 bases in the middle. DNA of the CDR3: TGTGCCAGCAGCTTAACAGGGATCCACGAGCAGTACTTC. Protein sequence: CASSLTGIHEQYF.

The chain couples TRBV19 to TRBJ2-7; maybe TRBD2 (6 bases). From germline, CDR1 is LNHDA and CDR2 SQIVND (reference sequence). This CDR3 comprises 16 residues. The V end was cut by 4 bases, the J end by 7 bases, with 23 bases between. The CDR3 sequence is CASSSTFGGQGREQYF. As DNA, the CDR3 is TGTGCCAGTAGTAGTACTTTTGGAGGGCAGGGACGGGAGCAGTACTTC. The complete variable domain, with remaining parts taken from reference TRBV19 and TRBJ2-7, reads DGGITQSPKYLFRKEGQNVTLSCEQNLNHDAMYWYRQDPGQGLRLIYYSQIVNDFQKGDIAEGYSVSREKKESFPLTVTSAQKNPTAFYLCASSSTFGGQGREQYFGPGTRLTVT.

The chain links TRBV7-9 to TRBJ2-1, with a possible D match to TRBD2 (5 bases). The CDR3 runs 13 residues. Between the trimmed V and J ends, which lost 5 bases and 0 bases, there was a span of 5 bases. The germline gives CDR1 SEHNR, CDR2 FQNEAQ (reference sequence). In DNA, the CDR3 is TGTGCCAGCAGCGGGAGCTCCTACAATGAGCAGTTCTTC. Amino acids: CASSGSSYNEQFF.

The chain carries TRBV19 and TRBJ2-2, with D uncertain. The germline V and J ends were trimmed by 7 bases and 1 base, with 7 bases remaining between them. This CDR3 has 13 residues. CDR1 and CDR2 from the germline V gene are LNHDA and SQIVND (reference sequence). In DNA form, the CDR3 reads TGTGCCAGTAAGTTGCAGAACACCGGGGAGCTGTTTTTT. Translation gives CASKLQNTGELFF.

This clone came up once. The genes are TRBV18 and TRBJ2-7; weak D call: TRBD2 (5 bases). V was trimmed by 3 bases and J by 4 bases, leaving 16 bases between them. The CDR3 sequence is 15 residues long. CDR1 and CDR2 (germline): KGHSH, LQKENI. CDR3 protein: CASSPPTTRGYEQYF. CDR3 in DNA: TGTGCCAGCTCACCCCCCACGACGAGAGGGTACGAGCAGTACTTC.

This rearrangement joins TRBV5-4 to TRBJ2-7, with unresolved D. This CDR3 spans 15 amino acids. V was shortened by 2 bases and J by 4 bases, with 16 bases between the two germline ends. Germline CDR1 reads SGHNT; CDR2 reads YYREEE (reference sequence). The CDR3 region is CASSLGALGEYEQYF. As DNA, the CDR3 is TGTGCCAGCAGCTTAGGAGCCCTAGGAGAATACGAGCAGTACTTC. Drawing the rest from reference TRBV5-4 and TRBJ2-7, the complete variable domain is ETGVTQSPTHLIKTRGQQVTLRCSSQSGHNTVSWYQQALGQGPQFIFQYYREEENGRGNFPPRFSGLQFPNYSSELNVNALELDDSALYLCASSLGALGEYEQYFGPGTRLTVT.

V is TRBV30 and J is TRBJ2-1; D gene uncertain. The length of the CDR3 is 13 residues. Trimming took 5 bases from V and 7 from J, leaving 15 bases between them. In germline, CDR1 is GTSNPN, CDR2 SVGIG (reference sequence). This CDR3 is CAWDIGFGNEQFF. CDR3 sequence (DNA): TGTGCCTGGGATATAGGCTTTGGGAATGAGCAGTTCTTC.

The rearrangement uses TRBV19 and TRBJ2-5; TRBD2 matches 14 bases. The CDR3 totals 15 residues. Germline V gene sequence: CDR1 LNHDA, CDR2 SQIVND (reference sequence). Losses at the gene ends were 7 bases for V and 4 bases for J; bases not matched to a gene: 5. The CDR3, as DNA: TGTGCCAGTAACCCGACTAGCGGGAGGGCAGAGACCCAGTACTTC. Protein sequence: CASNPTSGRAETQYF.

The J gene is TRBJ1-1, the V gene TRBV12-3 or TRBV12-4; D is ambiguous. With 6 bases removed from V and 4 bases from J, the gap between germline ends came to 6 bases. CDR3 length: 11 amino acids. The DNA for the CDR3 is TGTGCCAGCAGGTCCGTCACTGAAGCTTTCTTT. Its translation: CASRSVTEAFF.

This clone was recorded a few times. CDR3 sequence: CASSLSLRGRKETQYF. CDR3 nucleotides: TGTGCCAGCAGTTTATCTTTGAGGGGGCGGAAAGAGACCCAGTACTTC. The chain carries TRBV27 and TRBJ2-5; TRBD1 aligns across 7 bases. Trimming removed 0 bases from V and 3 bases from J; junction bases left unmatched: 7. This CDR3 spans 16 amino acids. The germline V gene encodes CDR1 MNHEY and CDR2 SMNVEV (reference sequence).

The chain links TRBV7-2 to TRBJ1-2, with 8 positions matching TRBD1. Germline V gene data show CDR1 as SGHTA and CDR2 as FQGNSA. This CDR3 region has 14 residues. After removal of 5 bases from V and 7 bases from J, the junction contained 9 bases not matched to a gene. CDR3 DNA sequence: TGTGCCAGCAGCCTAATGGACAGGGCAAGTGGCTACACCTTC. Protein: CASSLMDRASGYTF.

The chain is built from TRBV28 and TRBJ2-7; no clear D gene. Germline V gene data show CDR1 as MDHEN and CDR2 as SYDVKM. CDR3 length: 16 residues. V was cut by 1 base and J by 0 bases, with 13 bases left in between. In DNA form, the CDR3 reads TGTGCCAGCAGTTTATCGCAGTGGCATAGCTCCTACGAGCAGTACTTC. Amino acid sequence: CASSLSQWHSSYEQYF.

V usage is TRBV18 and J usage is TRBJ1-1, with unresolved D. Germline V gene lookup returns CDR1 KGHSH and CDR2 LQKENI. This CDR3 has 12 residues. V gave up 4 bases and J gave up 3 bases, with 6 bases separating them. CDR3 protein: CASSLADTEAFF. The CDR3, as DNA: TGTGCCAGCTCACTCGCTGACACTGAAGCTTTCTTT.

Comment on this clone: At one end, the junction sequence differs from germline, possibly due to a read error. CDR3 region: CASSLAGGNEQYF. CDR3 coding DNA: TGTGCCAGCAGCCTAGCCGGGGGGAATGAGCAGTACTTC. J is TRBJ2-7 and V is TRBV7-8; 7 positions agree with TRBD2. The CDR3 is made up of 13 amino acids. The germline V gene has CDR1 SGHVS and CDR2 FQNEAQ.

The CDR3 nucleotides read TGTGCCAGCAGTGAAGCCAACAATTTCTACGAGCAGTACTTC. It specifies CASSEANNFYEQYF. The chain uses TRBV2 and TRBJ2-7; D is unclear. Germline V gives CDR1 SNHLY, CDR2 FYNNEI. The CDR3 extends over 14 amino acids. Trimming took 0 bases from V and 3 from J, leaving 9 bases between them.

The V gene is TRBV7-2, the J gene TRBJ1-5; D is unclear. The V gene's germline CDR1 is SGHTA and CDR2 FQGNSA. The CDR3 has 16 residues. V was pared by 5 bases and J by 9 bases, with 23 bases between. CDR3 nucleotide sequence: TGTGCCAGCAGCCTCAAAAGTGGCAGCGGGGTATCGCCCCAGCATTTT. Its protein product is CASSLKSGSGVSPQHF.